This record looks at one T cell receptor (beta chain) sequence and its context. The antigen is undetermined. TCRdb reprocessed the 5' RACE reads and keeps a single row for each CDR3 protein, giving no DNA. Recorded for this sample: some 90,000 distinct CDR3 sequences. This CDR3 region has 14 residues. In germline, CDR1 is SEHNR, CDR2 FQNEAQ (reference sequence). This entry belongs to a study of monozygotic twins with inflammatory bowel disease. Findings of the study overall: IBD patients displayed reduced TCRbeta diversity (inverse Simpson) when set against healthy co-twins.

The V and J genes are TRBV7-9 and TRBJ1-1. The origin of this receptor is a human donor with ulcerative colitis or Crohn's disease, or a healthy co-twin of an affected twin (not recorded which). Sequencing was done on a sample of blood. CDR3 sequence reads: CASSPRTEPYEAFF.